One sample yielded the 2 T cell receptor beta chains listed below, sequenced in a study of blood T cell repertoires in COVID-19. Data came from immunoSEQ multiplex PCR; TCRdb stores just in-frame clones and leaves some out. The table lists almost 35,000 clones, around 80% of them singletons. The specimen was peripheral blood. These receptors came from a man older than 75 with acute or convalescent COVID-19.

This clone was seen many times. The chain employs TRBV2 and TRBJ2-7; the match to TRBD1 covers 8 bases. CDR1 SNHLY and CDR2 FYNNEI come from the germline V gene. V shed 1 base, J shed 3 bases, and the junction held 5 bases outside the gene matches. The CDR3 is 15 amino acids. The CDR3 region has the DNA TGTGCCAGCAGTGAAGTAGATGGGACAGGCTACGAGCAGTACTTC. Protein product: CASSEVDGTGYEQYF.

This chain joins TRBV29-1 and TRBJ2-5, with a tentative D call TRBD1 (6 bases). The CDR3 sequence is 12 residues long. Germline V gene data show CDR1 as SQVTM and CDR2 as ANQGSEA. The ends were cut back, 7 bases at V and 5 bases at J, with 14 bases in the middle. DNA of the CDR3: TGCAGCGCACAACAGGGAGAGGAGACCCAGTACTTC. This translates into CSAQQGEETQYF. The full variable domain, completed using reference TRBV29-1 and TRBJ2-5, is SAVISQKPSRDICQRGTSLTIQCQVDSQVTMMFWYRQQPGQSLTLIATANQGSEATYESGFVIDKFPISRPNLTFSTLTVSNMSPEDSSIYLCSAQQGEETQYFGPGTRLLVL.